Listed here are 4 T cell receptor beta chains from one sample, sequenced in a study of graft-versus-host responses after intestinal transplantation. Clones were sequenced by immunoSEQ multiplex PCR, and TCRdb holds only the in-frame ones, with some missing. Seen here are nearly 95,000 clones, roughly 91% observed once, and the top ten hold roughly 2%. The antigens these receptors bind are not known. Sequenced here: unstimulated CD8+ T cells sorted from spleen or lymph node cells, sampled before intestinal transplant. These receptor sequences come from a human donor who received an intestinal transplant.

This sequence joins TRBV27 and TRBJ1-1; D not certain. V lost 6 bases to trimming and J lost 2 bases, with 7 bases between them. This CDR3 has 12 residues. Germline loops: CDR1 MNHEY, CDR2 SMNVEV (reference sequence). The CDR3 DNA reads TGTGCCAGCAGCCTTCTTAACACTGAAGCTTTCTTT. Translating gives CASSLLNTEAFF.

The V and J genes are TRBV6-5 and TRBJ2-2; D unresolved. CDR3 length equals 15 residues. From germline, CDR1 is MNHEY and CDR2 SVGAGI. Trimming took off 2 bases at V and 1 base at J, with 8 bases between the two ends. In DNA, the CDR3 is TGTGCCAGCAGTTACGCCGACAAGAACACCGGGGAGCTGTTTTTT. Encoded protein: CASSYADKNTGELFF.

As to this clone: In this CDR3 the conserved last residue, phenylalanine or tryptophan, is missing, so a read error is likely. The V and J genes are TRBV4-3 and TRBJ2-3; the match to TRBD2 covers 8 bases. From germline, CDR1 is LGHNA and CDR2 YSLEER. J gave up 1 base and V 0 bases, and 3 bases lay outside the gene matches. The CDR3 totals 16 residues. The CDR3 DNA follows: TGCGCCAGCAGCCAAGAACGGGGGGGACGCACAGATACGCAGTATCTT. This gives the protein CASSQERGGRTDTQYL.

The V gene is TRBV4-3, the J gene TRBJ1-2; D unresolved. V gave up 0 bases and J gave up 6 bases, with 14 bases separating them. CDR1 and CDR2 from the germline V gene are LGHNA and YSLEER. The CDR3 loop spans 15 amino acids. CDR3 sequence (DNA): TGCGCCAGCAGCCAAGATCGAGGTTACGGGGATGGCTACACCTTC. This gives the protein CASSQDRGYGDGYTF.